A selection of T cell receptor beta chains follows, all from one sample in a study of technical replicates of blood from a few donors. Method: immunoSEQ multiplex PCR; TCRdb's copy keeps in-frame clones and lacks some. Of roughly 70,000 clones listed, over 85% are singletons. Sequencing used T cells isolated from PBMCs. These receptors were collected from a human donor in good health. Both conserved end residues are part of each CDR3. D genes are given only for firm matches. The size field is filled for only some rows; it gives once, few, many or a size class.

j_call d_call v_call clone_size cdr3_aa cdr3_nt
TRBJ1-1 . TRBV28 . CASSYLDSGTEAFF TGTGCCAGCAGTTACCTGGACAGTGGCACTGAAGCTTTCTTT
TRBJ2-7 TRBD1 TRBV6-5 . CASGETGVHEQYF TGTGCCAGCGGGGAGACAGGGGTCCACGAGCAGTACTTC
TRBJ2-7 TRBD2 TRBV7-9 . CASSLIAGGGNEQYF TGTGCCAGCAGCTTAATCGCGGGAGGTGGCAACGAGCAGTACTTC
TRBJ2-5 TRBD1 TRBV4-3 once CASSLSHRGQETQYF TGCGCCAGCAGCCTTAGCCACAGGGGGCAAGAGACCCAGTACTTC
TRBJ2-7 . TRBV28 . CASSFTEGGSYEQYF TGTGCCAGCAGTTTTACGGAGGGAGGCTCCTACGAGCAGTACTTC
TRBJ2-7 TRBD2 TRBV5-1 . CASSPGLAGEQYF TGCGCCAGCAGCCCGGGACTAGCGGGAGAGCAGTACTTC
TRBJ1-1 . TRBV5-1 . CASSLYGVHTEAFF TGCGCCAGCAGCTTGTACGGGGTACACACTGAAGCTTTCTTT
TRBJ1-5 . TRBV7-2 . CASSLSSPPPQHF TGTGCCAGCAGCTTATCTTCCCCTCCGCCCCAGCATTTT
TRBJ2-7 TRBD1 TRBV19 . CASSIGTGDAYEQYF TGTGCCAGTAGTATAGGGACAGGGGATGCCTACGAGCAGTACTTC
TRBJ2-5 TRBD2 TRBV7-2 . CASSPSAGAWETQYF TGTGCCAGCAGCCCCTCAGCGGGGGCTTGGGAGACCCAGTACTTC
TRBJ2-7 TRBD1 TRBV27 . CASSFTGGFYEQYF TGTGCCAGCAGTTTTACAGGGGGCTTCTACGAGCAGTACTTC
TRBJ2-1 . TRBV4-1 . CASSQEDSEQFF TGCGCCAGCAGCCAAGAGGACAGCGAGCAGTTCTTC
TRBJ2-7 . TRBV18 . CASSPARVYEQYF TGTGCCAGCTCACCAGCCAGGGTTTACGAGCAGTACTTC
TRBJ2-7 TRBD1 TRBV28 . CASSFLRDSSYEQYF TGTGCCAGCAGTTTTCTTAGGGACAGCTCCTACGAGCAGTACTTC
TRBJ2-1 . TRBV14 . CASSQEREVDNEQFF TGTGCCAGCAGCCAAGAGCGGGAAGTCGACAATGAGCAGTTCTTC
TRBJ1-1 . TRBV2 . CASTYQGYTEAFF TGTGCCAGCACATATCAGGGGTACACTGAAGCTTTCTTT
TRBJ2-7 . TRBV5-1 . CASSSAREQYF TGCGCCAGCAGCTCAGCGAGGGAGCAGTACTTC
TRBJ2-3 TRBD2 TRBV13 . CASSFPGGGTDTQYF TGTGCCAGCAGCTTCCCGGGAGGGGGCACAGATACGCAGTATTTT
TRBJ1-2 TRBD1 TRBV9 . CASSARTGYGYTF TGTGCCAGCAGCGCCCGGACAGGGTACGGCTACACCTTC
TRBJ2-7 . TRBV7-9 . CASSFPPSLEQYF TGTGCCAGCAGCTTTCCTCCCTCCCTCGAGCAGTACTTC
TRBJ1-2 TRBD1 TRBV4-2 . CASSQVGQDWGYTF TGTGCCAGCAGCCAAGTGGGACAGGATTGGGGCTACACCTTC
TRBJ2-1 . TRBV6-6 . CASSPQNYNEQFF TGTGCCAGCAGCCCCCAGAACTACAATGAGCAGTTCTTC
TRBJ1-2 TRBD1 TRBV6-4 . CASSYQTGANYGYTF TGTGCCAGCAGTTATCAGACAGGGGCGAACTATGGCTACACCTTC
TRBJ1-1 . TRBV30 . CAWRGDKNTEAFF TGTGCCTGGAGAGGGGACAAGAACACTGAAGCTTTCTTT
TRBJ2-7 . TRBV30 . CAWSKDGTSSYEQYF TGTGCCTGGAGTAAGGACGGGACAAGCTCCTACGAGCAGTACTTC
TRBJ2-6 . TRBV11-3 . CASSLDSSGANVLTF TGTGCCAGCAGCTTAGACAGCTCTGGGGCCAACGTCCTGACTTTC
TRBJ2-3 . TRBV28 once CASSLMRASDTQYF TGTGCCAGCAGTTTAATGAGGGCGTCAGATACGCAGTATTTT
TRBJ1-5 TRBD1 TRBV19 . CATRGDRGSIINQPQHF TGTGCCACTCGGGGGGACAGGGGGTCTATAATCAATCAGCCCCAGCATTTT
TRBJ2-3 . TRBV7-8 . CASSPVRSDTDTQYF TGTGCCAGCAGCCCCGTGCGGAGCGACACAGATACGCAGTATTTT
TRBJ1-1 . TRBV5-4 . CASSLDPPGHEAFF TGTGCCAGCAGCTTGGATCCCCCGGGACACGAAGCTTTCTTT
TRBJ1-1 . TRBV28 . CASSSAGGDTEAFF TGTGCCAGCAGTTCCGCGGGGGGGGACACTGAAGCTTTCTTT
TRBJ2-1 TRBD2 TRBV27 . CASSPLAGGLYNEQFF TGTGCCAGCAGTCCCCTTGCGGGAGGGCTCTACAATGAGCAGTTCTTC
TRBJ1-1 . TRBV10-3 . CAISEWGGNTEAFF TGTGCCATCAGTGAGTGGGGGGGAAACACTGAAGCTTTCTTT
TRBJ1-1 TRBD1 TRBV29-1 once CSVVRDSSEAFF TGCAGCGTTGTACGGGACAGCTCTGAAGCTTTCTTT
TRBJ2-7 TRBD2 TRBV28 . CASSPPGLAGLSYEQYF TGTGCCAGCAGTCCCCCGGGACTAGCGGGGCTATCCTACGAGCAGTACTTC
TRBJ1-5 TRBD1 TRBV10-2 . CASREDRAWGQPQHF TGCGCCAGCAGGGAGGACAGGGCATGGGGGCAGCCCCAGCATTTT
TRBJ2-7 . TRBV25-1 . CASSGEAPLPYEQYF TGTGCCAGCAGTGGGGAGGCCCCATTGCCCTACGAGCAGTACTTC
TRBJ1-1 . TRBV11-3 . CATKGQPGTEAFF TGTGCCACCAAAGGCCAGCCGGGGACTGAAGCTTTCTTT
TRBJ1-1 . TRBV27 . CASSLGPEAFF TGTGCCAGCAGTTTGGGGCCTGAAGCTTTCTTT
TRBJ2-2 . TRBV19 . CASTGLPTFTGELFF TGTGCCAGTACCGGACTGCCGACTTTCACCGGGGAGCTGTTTTTT
TRBJ2-1 . TRBV7-8 . CASSLGQGGYEQFF TGTGCCAGCAGCTTAGGGCAGGGGGGTTATGAGCAGTTCTTC
TRBJ1-2 TRBD1 TRBV11-1 . CASSLSRTGEGYTF TGTGCCAGCAGCTTATCTAGGACAGGAGAAGGCTACACCTTC